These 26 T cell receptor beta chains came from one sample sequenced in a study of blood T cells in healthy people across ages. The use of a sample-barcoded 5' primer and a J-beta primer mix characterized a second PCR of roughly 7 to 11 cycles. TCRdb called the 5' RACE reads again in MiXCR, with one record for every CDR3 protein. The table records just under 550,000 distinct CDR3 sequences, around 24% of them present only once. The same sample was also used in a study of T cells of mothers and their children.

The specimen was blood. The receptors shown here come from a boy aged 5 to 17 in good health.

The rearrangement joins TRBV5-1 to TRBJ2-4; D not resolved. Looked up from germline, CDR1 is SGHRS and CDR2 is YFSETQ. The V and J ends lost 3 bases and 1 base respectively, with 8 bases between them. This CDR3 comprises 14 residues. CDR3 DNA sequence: TGCGCCAGCAGCTCGGAGCCCGCCAAAAACATTCAGTACTTC. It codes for CASSSEPAKNIQYF.

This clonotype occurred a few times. The CDR3 bases are TGTGCCAGCAGCTTAAGGCAGGGTACGCGCACTGAAGCTTTCTTT. It encodes CASSLRQGTRTEAFF. This rearrangement joins TRBV7-3 to TRBJ1-1, with D perhaps TRBD1 (5 bases). The CDR3 spans 15 residues. V was pared by 1 base and J by 4 bases, with 13 bases between. CDR1 and CDR2 from the germline V gene are SGHTA and FQGTGA.

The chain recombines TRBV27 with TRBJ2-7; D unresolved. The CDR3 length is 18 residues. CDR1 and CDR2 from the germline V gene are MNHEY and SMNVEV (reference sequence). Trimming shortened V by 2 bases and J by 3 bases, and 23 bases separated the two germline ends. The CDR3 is CASSLTARLGRSGYEQYF. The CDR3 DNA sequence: TGTGCCAGCAGTTTAACCGCTAGGCTGGGTCGTTCTGGCTACGAGCAGTACTTC.

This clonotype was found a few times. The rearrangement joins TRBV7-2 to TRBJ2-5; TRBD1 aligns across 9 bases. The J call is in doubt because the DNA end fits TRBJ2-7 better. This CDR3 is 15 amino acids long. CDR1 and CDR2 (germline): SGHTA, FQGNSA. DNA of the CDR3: TGTGCCAGCAGCCCTTGGGGGACAGGGTATTACGAGCAGTACTTC. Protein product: CASSPWGTGYYEQYF.

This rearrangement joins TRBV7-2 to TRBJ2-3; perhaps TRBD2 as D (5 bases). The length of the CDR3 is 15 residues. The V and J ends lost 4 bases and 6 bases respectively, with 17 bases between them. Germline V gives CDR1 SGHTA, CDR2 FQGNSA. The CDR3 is CASSSRMVGADTQYF. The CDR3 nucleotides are TGTGCCAGCAGCTCCCGGATGGTGGGAGCGGATACGCAGTATTTT.

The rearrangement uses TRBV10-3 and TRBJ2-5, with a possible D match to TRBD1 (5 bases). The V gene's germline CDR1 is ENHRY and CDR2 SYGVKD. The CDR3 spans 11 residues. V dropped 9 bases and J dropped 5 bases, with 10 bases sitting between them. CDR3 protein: CAMGPAETQYF. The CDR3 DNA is TGTGCCATGGGGCCGGCGGAGACCCAGTACTTC.

This CDR3 reads CASSLKRTGTGATDTQYF. For the CDR3, the DNA is TGTGCCAGCAGTTTGAAAAGAACCGGGACAGGGGCTACAGATACGCAGTATTTT. The chain links TRBV12-3 or TRBV12-4 to TRBJ2-3; 10 bases are a match to TRBD1. The V gene end was trimmed by 3 bases and the J gene end by 3 bases; junction bases not matched to a gene: 12. The CDR3 extends over 18 amino acids.

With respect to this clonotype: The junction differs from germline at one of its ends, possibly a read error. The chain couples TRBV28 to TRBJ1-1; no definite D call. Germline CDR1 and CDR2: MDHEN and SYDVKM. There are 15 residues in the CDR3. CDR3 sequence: CASSFRGGMNTEASF. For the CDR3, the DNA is TGTGCCAGCAGTTTCCGTGGAGGCATGAACACTGAAGCTTCCTTT.

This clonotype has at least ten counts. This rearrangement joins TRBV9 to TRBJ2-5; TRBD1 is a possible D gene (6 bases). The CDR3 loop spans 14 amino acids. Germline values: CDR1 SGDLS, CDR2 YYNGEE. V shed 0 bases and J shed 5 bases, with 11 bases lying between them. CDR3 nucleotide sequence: TGTGCCAGCAGCGTAGGGGACAACCCGGAGACCCAGTACTTC. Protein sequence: CASSVGDNPETQYF.

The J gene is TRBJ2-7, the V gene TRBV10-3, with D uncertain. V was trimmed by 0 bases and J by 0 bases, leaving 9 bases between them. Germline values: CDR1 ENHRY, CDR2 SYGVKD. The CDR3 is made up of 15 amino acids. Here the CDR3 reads CAISESGMSSYEQYF. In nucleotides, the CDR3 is TGTGCCATCAGTGAGTCTGGGATGAGCTCCTACGAGCAGTACTTC.

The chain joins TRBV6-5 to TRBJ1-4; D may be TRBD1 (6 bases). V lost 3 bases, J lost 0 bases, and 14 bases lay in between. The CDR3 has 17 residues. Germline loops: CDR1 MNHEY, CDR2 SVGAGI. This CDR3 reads CASSYSGVTSTNEKLFF. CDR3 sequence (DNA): TGTGCCAGCAGTTATTCAGGGGTTACCTCAACTAATGAAAAACTGTTTTTT.

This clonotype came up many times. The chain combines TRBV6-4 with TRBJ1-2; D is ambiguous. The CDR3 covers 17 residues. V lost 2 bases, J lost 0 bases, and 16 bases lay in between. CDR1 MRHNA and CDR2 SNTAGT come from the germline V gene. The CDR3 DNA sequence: TGTGCCAGCAGTGACCCCGCAGCTATCAAACCTAACTATGGCTACACCTTC. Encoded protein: CASSDPAAIKPNYGYTF.

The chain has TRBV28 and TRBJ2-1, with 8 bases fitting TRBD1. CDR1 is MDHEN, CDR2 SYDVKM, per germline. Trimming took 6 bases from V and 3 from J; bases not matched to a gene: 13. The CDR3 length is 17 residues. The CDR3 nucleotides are TGTGCCAGCAGCGTACCCCGGACAGGGCAACTCTACAATGAGCAGTTCTTC. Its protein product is CASSVPRTGQLYNEQFF.

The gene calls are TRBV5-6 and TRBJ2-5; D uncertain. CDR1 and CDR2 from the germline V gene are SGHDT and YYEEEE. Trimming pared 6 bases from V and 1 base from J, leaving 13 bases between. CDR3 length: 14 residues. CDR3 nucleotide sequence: TGTGCCAGCACCACTGTTTCTTCCCAAGAGACCCAGTACTTC. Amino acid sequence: CASTTVSSQETQYF.

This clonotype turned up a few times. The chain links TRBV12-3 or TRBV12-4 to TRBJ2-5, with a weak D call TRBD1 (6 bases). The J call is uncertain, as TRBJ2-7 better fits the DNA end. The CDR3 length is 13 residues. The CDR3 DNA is TGTGCCAGCAGTTCAGGGGTAGGTTTCGAGCAGTACTTC. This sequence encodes CASSSGVGFEQYF.

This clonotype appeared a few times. CDR3 in amino acids: CASSLLTSGGFYSYNEQFF. CDR3 DNA sequence: TGTGCCAGCAGCCTCCTGACTAGCGGGGGGTTTTACTCCTACAATGAGCAGTTCTTC. The rearrangement joins TRBV13 to TRBJ2-1; 13 bases align to TRBD2. This CDR3 is 19 amino acids long. Germline V CDR1 and CDR2: PRHDT, FYEKMQ (reference sequence). V shed 5 bases, J shed 0 bases, and the junction held 10 bases outside the gene matches.

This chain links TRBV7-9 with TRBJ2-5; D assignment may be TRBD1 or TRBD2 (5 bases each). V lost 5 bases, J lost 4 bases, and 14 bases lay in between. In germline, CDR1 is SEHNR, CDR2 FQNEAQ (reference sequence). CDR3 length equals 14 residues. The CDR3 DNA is TGTGCCAGCAGCGCCCGGGACGAACCAGAGACCCAGTACTTC. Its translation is CASSARDEPETQYF.

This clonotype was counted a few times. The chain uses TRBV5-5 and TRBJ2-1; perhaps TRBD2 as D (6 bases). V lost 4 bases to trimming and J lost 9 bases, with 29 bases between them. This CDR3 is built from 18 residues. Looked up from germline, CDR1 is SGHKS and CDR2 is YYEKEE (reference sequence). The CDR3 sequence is CASSASQIYGGSTSEQFF. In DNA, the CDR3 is TGTGCCAGCAGCGCGAGTCAAATCTATGGGGGGAGTACGAGTGAGCAGTTCTTC. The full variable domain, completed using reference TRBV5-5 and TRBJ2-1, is DAGVTQSPTHLIKTRGQQVTLRCSPISGHKSVSWYQQVLGQGPQFIFQYYEKEERGRGNFPDRFSARQFPNYSSELNVNALLLGDSALYLCASSASQIYGGSTSEQFFGPGTRLTVL.

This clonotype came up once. The CDR3 DNA reads TGCAGTGGGACTAGCGAGACTACTTACGAGCAGTACTTC. Encoded protein: CSGTSETTYEQYF. The chain links TRBV20-1 to TRBJ2-7, with 9 bases matching TRBD2. This CDR3 comprises 13 residues. The junction had 8 bases not matched to a gene; V was cut back by 7 bases and J by 4 bases. Germline CDR1 is DFQATT and CDR2 is SNEGSKA (reference sequence).

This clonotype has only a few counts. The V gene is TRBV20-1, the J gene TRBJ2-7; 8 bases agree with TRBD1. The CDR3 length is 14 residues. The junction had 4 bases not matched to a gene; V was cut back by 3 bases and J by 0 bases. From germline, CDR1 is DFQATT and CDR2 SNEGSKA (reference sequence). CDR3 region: CSASRDRLSYEQYF. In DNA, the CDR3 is TGCAGTGCTAGCCGGGACAGGCTCTCCTACGAGCAGTACTTC.

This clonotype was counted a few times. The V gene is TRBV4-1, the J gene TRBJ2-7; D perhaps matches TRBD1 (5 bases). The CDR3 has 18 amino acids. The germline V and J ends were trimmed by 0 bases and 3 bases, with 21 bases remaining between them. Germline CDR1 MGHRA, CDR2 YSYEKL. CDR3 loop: CASSQDWSGMSYLYEQYF. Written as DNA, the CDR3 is TGCGCCAGCAGCCAAGATTGGTCAGGGATGAGTTACCTCTACGAGCAGTACTTC.

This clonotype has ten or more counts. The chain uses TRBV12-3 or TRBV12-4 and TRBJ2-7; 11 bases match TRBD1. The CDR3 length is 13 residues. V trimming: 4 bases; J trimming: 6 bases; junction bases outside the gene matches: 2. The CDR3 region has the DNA TGTGCCAGCAGTTCCGGGACAGGGGGCGAGCAGTACTTC. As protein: CASSSGTGGEQYF.

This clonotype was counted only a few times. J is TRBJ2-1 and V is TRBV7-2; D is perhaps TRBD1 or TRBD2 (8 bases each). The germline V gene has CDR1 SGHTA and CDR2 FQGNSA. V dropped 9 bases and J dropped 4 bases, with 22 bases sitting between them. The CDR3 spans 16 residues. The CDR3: CASSGTGRSRYNEQFF. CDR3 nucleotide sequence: TGTGCCAGTAGCGGGACAGGAAGGAGTCGTTACAATGAGCAGTTCTTC.

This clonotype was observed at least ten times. CDR3 bases: TGCAGCGTCCGTGGGACTAGTGAACAAGAGACCCAGTACTTC. It is translated as CSVRGTSEQETQYF. V gene TRBV29-1 combines with J gene TRBJ2-5; 8 nucleotides align to TRBD2. The CDR3 runs to 14 residues. V lost 6 bases, J lost 2 bases, and 8 bases stayed unmatched. CDR1 and CDR2 (germline): SQVTM, ANQGSEA.

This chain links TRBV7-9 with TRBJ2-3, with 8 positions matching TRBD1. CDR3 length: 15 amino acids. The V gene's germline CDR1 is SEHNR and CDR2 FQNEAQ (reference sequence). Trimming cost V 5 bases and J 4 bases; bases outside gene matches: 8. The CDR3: CASSRGTGTSDTQYF. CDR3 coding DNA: TGTGCCAGCAGCCGAGGGACAGGCACTTCAGATACGCAGTATTTT.

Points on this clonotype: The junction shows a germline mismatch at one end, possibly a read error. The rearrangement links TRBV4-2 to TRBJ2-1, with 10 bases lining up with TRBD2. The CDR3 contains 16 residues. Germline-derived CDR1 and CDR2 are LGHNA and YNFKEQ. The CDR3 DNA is TGTGCCAACAGCCAAGGGGGACTAGCGACCGACAATGAGCAGTTCTTC. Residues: CANSQGGLATDNEQFF.